This T cell receptor beta chain was sequenced in a study of early T cells in non-severe SARS-CoV-2 infection. TCRdb recomputed calls from the 5' RACE reads with MiXCR, one row per CDR3 protein. The sample consists of more than 90,000 distinct CDR3 sequences, 13% of them appearing once. CDR1 is SQVTM and CDR2 is ANQGSEA in the germline V gene. V lost 2 bases and J 4 bases, leaving 8 bases between the germline ends. CDR3 length: 12 residues. The V and J genes are TRBV29-1 and TRBJ1-2; D not resolved. This TCR derives from an adult who was a healthcare worker with PCR-confirmed SARS-CoV-2 infection or an uninfected control (not recorded which). The sample consisted of whole blood. As DNA, the CDR3 is TGCAGCGTTGAAAGGGCAGGCTATGGCTACACCTTC. The encoded protein is CSVERAGYGYTF. Together with reference TRBV29-1 and TRBJ1-2, the CDR3 gives the full variable domain: SAVISQKPSRDICQRGTSLTIQCQVDSQVTMMFWYRQQPGQSLTLIATANQGSEATYESGFVIDKFPISRPNLTFSTLTVSNMSPEDSSIYLCSVERAGYGYTFGSGTRLTVV.